This TCR beta chain was captured by sequencing in a study of shared clonotypes between healthy human individuals. With 4 bases clipped from V and 12 bases from J, the junction kept 10 bases outside the gene matches. The CDR3 extends over 13 amino acids. The germline V gene has CDR1 MRHNA and CDR2 SNTAGT. TCRdb keeps only in-frame clones here, not all; method: immunoSEQ multiplex PCR. The repertoire holds more than 1,200,000 clones, with around 98.5% as singletons. The specimen sequenced was naive CD4+ T cells sorted from blood. Regarding subset: CD45RA+ positively selected. The receptor was derived from a man aged 25 to 45 in good health. The rearrangement uses TRBV6-4 and TRBJ1-1, with 8 bases identical to TRBD1. The CDR3 spells CASSAGQGLSTFF. For the CDR3, the DNA is TGTGCCAGCAGTGCAGGACAGGGTTTATCGACTTTCTTT.